This T cell receptor (beta chain) was captured by sequencing in a study of Tregs in tolerant kidney transplant recipients. Trimming took 5 bases from V and 3 from J, leaving 14 bases between them. This CDR3 is built from 15 residues. The germline gives CDR1 SGHAT, CDR2 FQNNGV. With respect to this clone: Its antigen is not known. The sequence runs out 3 residues before the end of the CDR3; the remainder is reconstructed from the germline J gene.

Profiled with immunoSEQ multiplex PCR; TCRdb holds only in-frame clones, not every one. Recorded for this sample: some 6,000 clones. Overall study findings and caveats: Expanding Tregs on activated donor B cells appeared to best identify donor-specific TCRbeta clones. Few patients were studied, so findings need validation in larger groups.

Related graft donors supplied nonmyeloablative bone marrow transplants, and mixed chimerism was transient. The sequences come from CD8+ T cells from blood (PBMCs), collected 12 months after the transplant. The sequence derives from a human patient who received a combined kidney and bone marrow transplant. These T cells may partly come from the graft donor. The rearrangement links TRBV11-2 to TRBJ1-5; no definite D call. The CDR3 DNA, read in part, is TGTGCCAGCAGCCCCGGGTGGCAGTCCAATCAGCCC. This sequence encodes CASSPGWQSNQP. The full CDR3 is CASSPGWQSNQPQHF.